The 6 T cell receptor beta chains reported below all come from one sample, sequenced in a study of PD-1 blockade in mismatch repair-deficient tumors. Clones were sequenced by immunoSEQ multiplex PCR, and TCRdb holds only the in-frame ones, with some missing. This sample has around 50,000 clones; approximately 80% occur once, and the top ten carry 2.5% to 4%. Sequencing used PBMCs, obtained before pembrolizumab treatment. All receptors come from an adult with mismatch repair-deficient cancer.

The chain employs TRBV19 and TRBJ2-7; possibly TRBD2 for D (5 bases). Germline V gene sequence: CDR1 LNHDA, CDR2 SQIVND (reference sequence). V lost 3 bases to trimming and J lost 3 bases, with 12 bases between them. This CDR3 contains 14 residues. CDR3 loop: CASSIRGLFYEQYF. CDR3 nucleotides: TGTGCCAGTAGTATTCGAGGACTTTTCTACGAGCAGTACTTC.

This chain joins TRBV9 and TRBJ2-1, with D perhaps TRBD2 (6 bases). Germline V CDR1 and CDR2: SGDLS, YYNGEE. V was pared by 0 bases and J by 8 bases, with 15 bases between. The CDR3 length is 15 residues. CDR3 amino acids: CASSVVDGSGDEQFF. The CDR3 coding sequence is TGTGCCAGCAGCGTAGTCGACGGGAGTGGCGATGAGCAGTTCTTC.

This chain joins TRBV7-2 and TRBJ2-1; TRBD1 matches at 7 bases. The CDR3 has 15 amino acids. Germline assignment: CDR1 SGHTA and CDR2 FQGNSA. V lost 3 bases, J lost 0 bases, and 2 bases stayed unmatched. Here the CDR3 DNA reads TGTGCCAGCAGCTTCGACAGGGACTCCTACAATGAGCAGTTCTTC. It encodes CASSFDRDSYNEQFF.

The V gene is TRBV18, the J gene TRBJ2-2, with no clear D. Germline V CDR1 and CDR2: KGHSH, LQKENI. The ends were cut back, 3 bases at V and 0 bases at J, with 5 bases in the middle. There are 14 residues in the CDR3. DNA for the CDR3: TGTGCCAGCTCACCTTACCCGAACACCGGGGAGCTGTTTTTT. This codes for CASSPYPNTGELFF.

Only a few counts were recorded for this clone. The J gene is TRBJ2-7, the V gene TRBV11-2; perhaps TRBD1 as D (6 bases). Germline V gene lookup returns CDR1 SGHAT and CDR2 FQNNGV. The CDR3 covers 15 residues. V gave up 5 bases and J gave up 2 bases, with 16 bases separating them. The CDR3 sequence is CASSVNRDPTYEQYF. The CDR3 DNA reads TGTGCCAGCAGCGTCAACAGGGACCCTACCTACGAGCAGTACTTC.

This clone is judged medium-sized. The chain carries TRBV7-3 and TRBJ2-3, with 7 bases that match TRBD2. V was pared by 0 bases and J by 3 bases, with 3 bases of the junction left unmatched. Germline V CDR1 and CDR2: SGHTA, FQGTGA. The CDR3 has 15 residues. CDR3 DNA: TGTGCCAGCAGCTTAACGGCGGGAGAAACAGATACGCAGTATTTT. It codes for CASSLTAGETDTQYF.